This T cell receptor beta chain was retrieved from a study of early stage breast cancer tumors. Study as a whole: Of some 15 invasive breast tumors, around 13 were hormone receptor-positive, HER2-negative.

The V and J ends lost 10 bases and 4 bases, in that order; junction bases with no gene match: 7. This CDR3 contains 13 residues. Per germline, CDR1 LNHDA and CDR2 SQIVND (reference sequence). Each sample had two DNA replicates, 0.5 ug blood or 1.5 ug tissue. Produced via immunoSEQ multiplex PCR; TCRdb's table is partial and in-frame only. The sample yields around 40,000 clones, about 78% seen once. The specimen was blood. The chain uses TRBV19 and TRBJ2-4, with 7 bases matching TRBD2. The sequence came from a person aged 45-60 years with breast cancer. The CDR3, as DNA: TGTGCCACCGCGGGAGTCCCAAAAAACATTCAGTACTTC. This sequence encodes CATAGVPKNIQYF.